This is a list of T cell receptor beta chains from one sample in a study of shared clonotypes between healthy human individuals. Assay: immunoSEQ multiplex PCR; the TCRdb copy retains only in-frame clones and omits some. The sample gives roughly 2,000,000 clones, about 95% of which show up once; around 1% is in the top ten. Sequenced: naive CD8+ T cells sorted from blood. These receptors were taken from a man aged 18 to 30 in good health. Each CDR3 is given with its conserved first and last residue.

TRBJ2-2 | 13 | TRBV27 | CASSLGGTGELFF
TRBJ1-3 | 15 | TRBV4-1 | CASSPSVGSGNTIYF
TRBJ2-7 | 14 | TRBV2 | CASSGGAGGYEQYF
TRBJ2-1 | 13 | TRBV11-2 | CASRTYSYNEQFF
TRBJ1-5 | 13 | TRBV5-1 | CASSPIPNQPQHF
TRBJ2-7 | 13 | TRBV5-4 | CASSRTESYEQYF
TRBJ2-1 | 15 | TRBV9 | CASSVVGLDYNEQFF
TRBJ1-6 | 13 | TRBV4-1 | CASSHLGASPLHF
TRBJ2-1 | 16 | TRBV6-5 | CASSYSMSGLQWEQFF
TRBJ2-1 | 12 | TRBV7-8 | CASSYMLDEQFF
TRBJ1-5 | 16 | TRBV15 | CATSPESPYSNQPQHF
TRBJ2-3 | 13 | TRBV19 | CASSIPGLDTQYF
TRBJ2-7 | 12 | TRBV2 | CASTSGVYEQYF
TRBJ1-5 | 15 | TRBV6-6 | CASSLVETGNQPQHF
TRBJ1-3 | 15 | TRBV10-1 | CASTVRRVQVGTIYF
TRBJ2-1 | 11 | TRBV29-1 | CSVDNRNEQFF
TRBJ2-3 | 16 | TRBV7-3 | CASSLVGGGPADTQYF
TRBJ2-1 | 13 | TRBV19 | CASEDSFYNEQFF
TRBJ1-1 | 12 | TRBV7-9 | CASSPVNTEAFF
TRBJ2-3 | 15 | TRBV2 | CASSSTSGRPDTQYF
TRBJ2-2 | 14 | TRBV7-3 | CASSWGQGTGELFF
TRBJ1-1 | 14 | TRBV7-6 | CASTTGTGGTEAFF
TRBJ1-1 | 14 | TRBV7-3 | CASSLTGGGTEAFF
TRBJ1-1 | 13 | TRBV11-3 | CASSLVGNTEAFF
TRBJ2-3 | 21 | TRBV27 | CASSFSTPGLAGVEDTDTQYF
TRBJ2-7 | 14 | TRBV6-5 | CASWSSGSSYEQYF
TRBJ2-2 | 13 | TRBV7-9 | CASSFGGAGELFF
TRBJ2-7 | 14 | TRBV6-5 | CASNPLAGEGEQYF
TRBJ2-5 | 14 | TRBV6-1 | CASSEEVGYETQYF
TRBJ2-7 | 14 | TRBV13 | CASSRSRDPYEQYF
TRBJ2-5 | 16 | TRBV6-1 | CASSEEIGGVGETQYF
TRBJ1-1 | 13 | TRBV6-5 | CASSYGRRTEAFF
TRBJ2-1 | 18 | TRBV27 | CASSLVSLAGAPYNEQFF
TRBJ1-1 | 15 | TRBV7-8 | CASSFRDGLNTEAFF
TRBJ1-5 | 12 | TRBV7-9 | CASSLMDQPQHF